The 32 T cell receptor beta chains below were found in one sample sequenced in a study of blood T cell repertoires in COVID-19. Sequencing was performed with immunoSEQ multiplex PCR; in TCRdb, only in-frame clones are kept and a portion is missing. The table includes some 300,000 clones, around 90% detected once. The sequenced sample was PBMCs or T cells enriched from blood (not recorded which). These receptors originate from a woman aged 18 to 35 with acute COVID-19.

The rearrangement joins TRBV29-1 to TRBJ2-1; TRBD2 is a possible D gene (6 bases). The CDR3 consists of 14 residues. Trimming removed 3 bases from V and 0 bases from J, with 9 bases in between. Per germline, CDR1 SQVTM and CDR2 ANQGSEA. CDR3 coding DNA: TGCAGCGTTGACGGGAGAAGCTCCTACAATGAGCAGTTCTTC. Translating it yields CSVDGRSSYNEQFF.

The V and J genes are TRBV4-1 and TRBJ2-7; D unclear. This CDR3 is built from 14 residues. Germline CDR1 and CDR2: MGHRA and YSYEKL. The V end lost 0 bases, the J end lost 1 base, and 7 bases lay between the germline ends. CDR3 nucleotides: TGCGCCAGCAGCCAAGATACACAGTCCTACGAGCAGTACTTC. Its protein product is CASSQDTQSYEQYF.

The chain joins TRBV2 to TRBJ2-1, with 9 bases fitting TRBD2. J was trimmed by 4 bases and V by 6 bases; bases with no gene match: 4. The length of the CDR3 is 14 residues. Germline values: CDR1 SNHLY, CDR2 FYNNEI. DNA for the CDR3: TGTGCCAGCAGGGGGGGACTAGCTTACAATGAGCAGTTCTTC. Its protein is CASRGGLAYNEQFF.

The sample holds a few counts of this clone. This chain links TRBV28 with TRBJ2-7, with 9 bases identical to TRBD1. The CDR3 contains 17 residues. Germline CDR1 reads MDHEN; CDR2 reads SYDVKM. Trimming removed 4 bases from V and 0 bases from J; junction bases left unmatched: 10. CDR3 sequence: CASSYVVAGQGSYEQYF. CDR3 nucleotides: TGTGCCAGCAGTTACGTCGTTGCGGGACAGGGCTCCTACGAGCAGTACTTC.

The genes are TRBV19 and TRBJ1-1; tentatively, D is TRBD1 (6 bases). Germline assignment: CDR1 LNHDA and CDR2 SQIVND (reference sequence). V was shortened by 4 bases and J by 5 bases, with 17 bases between the two germline ends. The length of the CDR3 is 15 residues. The CDR3: CASSTTPEGGTEAFF. The CDR3 DNA reads TGTGCCAGTAGTACAACTCCCGAGGGGGGGACTGAAGCTTTCTTT. Using reference TRBV19 and TRBJ1-1 for the parts outside the CDR3, the full variable domain is DGGITQSPKYLFRKEGQNVTLSCEQNLNHDAMYWYRQDPGQGLRLIYYSQIVNDFQKGDIAEGYSVSREKKESFPLTVTSAQKNPTAFYLCASSTTPEGGTEAFFGQGTRLTVV.

V gene TRBV30 combines with J gene TRBJ1-2, with a possible D match to TRBD1 (5 bases). Per the germline V gene, CDR1 is GTSNPN and CDR2 is SVGIG (reference sequence). With 3 bases removed from V and 6 bases from J, the gap between germline ends came to 11 bases. The CDR3 contains 12 residues. The CDR3 here is CAWSPGWNGYTF. CDR3 DNA sequence: TGTGCCTGGAGCCCAGGGTGGAATGGCTACACCTTC.

The V and J genes are TRBV27 and TRBJ1-1; D gene ambiguous. Germline V gene lookup returns CDR1 MNHEY and CDR2 SMNVEV (reference sequence). CDR3 length: 15 residues. V lost 8 bases to trimming and J lost 0 bases, with 16 bases between them. CDR3 sequence (DNA): TGTGCCAGCGGCAAAAACTACCAAATGAACACTGAAGCTTTCTTT. This gives the protein CASGKNYQMNTEAFF.

This chain joins TRBV7-9 and TRBJ2-3; D unclear. Deletions cut 4 bases from V and 2 bases from J, with 4 bases between. Germline-derived CDR1 and CDR2 are SEHNR and FQNEAQ (reference sequence). This CDR3 is built from 12 residues. The CDR3 coding sequence is TGTGCCAGCAGCTCCTCCACAGATACGCAGTATTTT. It is translated as CASSSSTDTQYF.

The chain is built from TRBV7-2 and TRBJ2-7; maybe TRBD2 (6 bases). V shed 1 base and J shed 0 bases, with 10 bases lying between them. CDR1 is SGHTA, CDR2 FQGNSA, per germline. The CDR3 is made up of 15 amino acids. The CDR3 sequence: CASSLGGGDSYEQYF. CDR3 DNA: TGTGCCAGCAGCTTAGGGGGCGGGGACTCCTACGAGCAGTACTTC.

In its sample, this clone was seen a few times. The chain is built from TRBV12-3 or TRBV12-4 and TRBJ1-1; perhaps TRBD1 as D (6 bases). The CDR3 runs 13 residues. Trimming took off 7 bases at V and 3 bases at J, with 12 bases between the two ends. CDR3 nucleotides: TGTGCCAGCACCCACAGGGTTCACACTGAAGCTTTCTTT. It encodes CASTHRVHTEAFF.

The chain joins TRBV28 to TRBJ1-2; tentative D call: TRBD1 (6 bases). The V gene lost 5 bases and the J gene lost 8 bases, with 21 bases spanning the gap. Germline lookup yields CDR1 MDHEN and CDR2 SYDVKM. There are 15 residues in the CDR3. Here the CDR3 reads CASSPLDSPTGGYTF. For the CDR3, the DNA is TGTGCCAGCAGTCCGCTGGACAGCCCCACCGGGGGCTACACCTTC.

The rearrangement joins TRBV7-2 to TRBJ1-5; 7 nucleotides line up with TRBD1. J lost 1 base, V lost 5 bases, and 5 bases had no gene match. The length of the CDR3 is 15 residues. CDR1 and CDR2 from the germline V gene are SGHTA and FQGNSA. This chain's CDR3 is CASSTTGVSNQPQHF. The CDR3 DNA reads TGTGCCAGCAGCACCACAGGGGTAAGCAATCAGCCCCAGCATTTT.

A single count supports this clone. This chain links TRBV7-2 with TRBJ2-2; a weak D match, TRBD2 (6 bases). Trimming left V 0 bases short and J 5 bases short, with 10 bases between. Germline loops: CDR1 SGHTA, CDR2 FQGNSA. The CDR3 contains 15 residues. The CDR3 nucleotides read TGTGCCAGCAGCTTAGCGGTTCGGGAGACCGGGGAGCTGTTTTTT. As protein: CASSLAVRETGELFF.

V gene TRBV9 combines with J gene TRBJ2-1, with 9 bases that match TRBD2. Losses at the gene ends were 6 bases for V and 5 bases for J; bases not matched to a gene: 12. This CDR3 spans 16 amino acids. CDR1 is SGDLS and CDR2 is YYNGEE in the germline V gene. The CDR3 DNA follows: TGTGCCAGCATCCCCCTGGGCGGGAGGGCCAACAATGAGCAGTTCTTC. Its protein is CASIPLGGRANNEQFF.

Of note for this clone: Other DNA sequences in the same sample also yield this CDR3. The V and J genes are TRBV7-9 and TRBJ1-2; D is undetermined. Germline CDR1 reads SEHNR; CDR2 reads FQNEAQ (reference sequence). Trimming left V 1 base short and J 1 base short, with 7 bases between. The CDR3 length is 14 residues. The CDR3 protein is CASSLGGVNYGYTF. The DNA for the CDR3 is TGTGCCAGCAGCTTAGGCGGAGTTAACTATGGCTACACCTTC.

V usage is TRBV30 and J usage is TRBJ1-2; D uncertain. CDR1 GTSNPN and CDR2 SVGIG come from the germline V gene (reference sequence). The CDR3 loop spans 13 amino acids. Trimming removed 0 bases at V and 8 bases at J, with 13 bases between. CDR3 sequence: CAWSVRAGRGYTF. CDR3 coding DNA: TGTGCCTGGAGTGTTCGGGCGGGCCGCGGCTACACCTTC.

The chain uses TRBV3-1 (or the pseudogene TRBV3-2) and TRBJ1-1, with D possibly matching TRBD1 (5 bases). This CDR3 spans 13 amino acids. Deletions cut 6 bases from V and 1 base from J, with 9 bases between. Germline CDR1 and CDR2: LGHDT and YNNKEL (reference sequence). The CDR3 spells CASRPDRNTEAFF. Here the CDR3 DNA reads TGTGCCAGCAGGCCCGACAGGAACACTGAAGCTTTCTTT.

The chain uses TRBV19 and TRBJ2-1, with D perhaps TRBD1 (6 bases). The CDR3 length is 13 residues. Germline-derived CDR1 and CDR2 are LNHDA and SQIVND (reference sequence). Trimming took off 5 bases at V and 7 bases at J, with 12 bases between the two ends. This CDR3 is CASSSYRDNEQFF. As DNA, the CDR3 is TGTGCCAGTAGTTCATACAGGGATAATGAGCAGTTCTTC.

This clone turned up a few times. This chain joins TRBV6-4 and TRBJ2-2; D call uncertain. CDR3 length equals 16 residues. The V and J ends lost 3 bases and 0 bases respectively, with 11 bases between them. Germline V gene lookup returns CDR1 MRHNA and CDR2 SNTAGT. CDR3 amino acids: CASSEGSDPNTGELFF. The CDR3 bases are TGTGCCAGCAGTGAAGGCAGCGACCCGAACACCGGGGAGCTGTTTTTT.

Only one count was recorded for this clone. The V and J genes are TRBV10-3 and TRBJ1-1; TRBD1 aligns across 7 bases. Germline V lookup: CDR1 ENHRY, CDR2 SYGVKD. J gave up 3 bases and V 2 bases, and 3 bases lay outside the gene matches. The CDR3 sequence is 14 residues long. In DNA form, the CDR3 reads TGTGCCATCAGTGAGGGCCAGGGGGACACTGAAGCTTTCTTT. This codes for CAISEGQGDTEAFF.

The genes are TRBV7-9 and TRBJ2-7; maybe TRBD1 (5 bases). Per the germline V gene, CDR1 is SEHNR and CDR2 is FQNEAQ (reference sequence). Between the trimmed V and J ends, which lost 1 base and 3 bases, there was a span of 13 bases. This CDR3 spans 15 amino acids. CDR3 coding DNA: TGTGCCAGCAGCTTAGACGAAACAGGATTCTACGAGCAGTACTTC. Its translation is CASSLDETGFYEQYF.

This chain links TRBV19 with TRBJ2-7; 11 bases are a match to TRBD2. The CDR3 length is 16 residues. Trimming at V came to 5 bases and at J to 1 base, leaving 7 bases not matched to a gene. Germline V gene data show CDR1 as LNHDA and CDR2 as SQIVND (reference sequence). The CDR3 sequence: CASSDGLAGGSYEQYF. The CDR3 nucleotides are TGTGCCAGTAGTGATGGCCTAGCGGGAGGTTCCTACGAGCAGTACTTC.

V gene TRBV4-1 combines with J gene TRBJ2-2, with TRBD2 matching over 8 bases. This CDR3 comprises 18 residues. Per the germline V gene, CDR1 is MGHRA and CDR2 is YSYEKL. V dropped 4 bases and J dropped 5; count of bases not matched to a gene: 15. DNA for the CDR3: TGCGCCAGCAGCCCCATGGGTAGCGGGGAAGGGGGAACCGGGGAGCTGTTTTTT. Amino acids: CASSPMGSGEGGTGELFF.

The chain links TRBV29-1 to TRBJ2-3, with TRBD2 matching over 11 bases. The ends lost 4 bases at V and 3 bases at J; junction bases unmatched: 6. The CDR3 spans 15 residues. The germline V gene has CDR1 SQVTM and CDR2 ANQGSEA. CDR3 loop: CSVVSLAGGTDTQYF. The CDR3 coding sequence is TGCAGCGTTGTGTCGCTAGCGGGGGGAACAGATACGCAGTATTTT.

The chain links TRBV19 to TRBJ2-3; tentatively, D is TRBD2 (5 bases). Between the trimmed V and J ends, which lost 4 bases and 0 bases, there was a span of 8 bases. This CDR3 region has 14 residues. Germline CDR1 reads LNHDA; CDR2 reads SQIVND (reference sequence). CDR3 sequence: CASSKRPSTDTQYF. The DNA of the CDR3 is TGTGCCAGTAGTAAGCGGCCTAGCACAGATACGCAGTATTTT.

This rearrangement joins TRBV19 to TRBJ1-1, with D perhaps TRBD1 (6 bases). The CDR3 loop spans 16 amino acids. Per germline, CDR1 LNHDA and CDR2 SQIVND (reference sequence). Trimming stripped 5 bases from V and 1 base from J, with 17 bases between. In nucleotides, the CDR3 is TGTGCCAGTAGTGTCTCAGGGGCGCAGAGGAACACTGAAGCTTTCTTT. This translates into CASSVSGAQRNTEAFF.

Of note for this clone: Germline and junction disagree at one end, which may indicate a read error. J is TRBJ2-7 and V is TRBV9; 9 nucleotides match TRBD2. The CDR3 runs to 17 residues. Per the germline V gene, CDR1 is SGDLS and CDR2 is YYNGEE. In nucleotides, the CDR3 is TGTGCCCGCAGCGTAGGCGGGGGGGGCGCGACTTCCTACGAGCAGTACTTC. As protein: CARSVGGGGATSYEQYF.

The genes are TRBV18 and TRBJ1-1; D gene ambiguous. CDR1 KGHSH and CDR2 LQKENI come from the germline V gene. V was clipped by 6 bases and J by 7 bases, with 18 bases between them. The CDR3 loop spans 14 amino acids. The chain's CDR3 is CASSLTAQQNEAFF. In DNA form, the CDR3 reads TGTGCCAGCTCGCTAACTGCACAACAGAATGAAGCTTTCTTT.

This rearrangement joins TRBV28 to TRBJ1-6, with D tentatively TRBD1 (5 bases). Germline CDR1 reads MDHEN; CDR2 reads SYDVKM. This CDR3 comprises 15 residues. V shed 5 bases and J shed 5 bases, with 13 bases lying between them. CDR3 in DNA: TGTGCCAGCAGTCGGGGGTTCTTCGATAATTCACCCCTCCACTTT. Encoded protein: CASSRGFFDNSPLHF.

The V and J genes are TRBV5-1 and TRBJ1-2; 7 bases are a match to TRBD1. The CDR3 totals 14 residues. The ends lost 4 bases at V and 4 bases at J; junction bases unmatched: 7. In germline, CDR1 is SGHRS, CDR2 YFSETQ. CDR3 region: CASSPDRSSYGYTF. In DNA, the CDR3 is TGCGCCAGCAGCCCGGACAGGAGCTCCTATGGCTACACCTTC.

The V and J genes are TRBV24-1 and TRBJ2-5; 8 nucleotides match TRBD1. The CDR3 extends over 22 amino acids. Germline V gene sequence: CDR1 KGHDR, CDR2 SFDVKD. Germline trimming cut 4 bases from V and 5 bases from J; bases unmatched to any gene: 29. CDR3 in DNA: TGTGCCACCAGTGAGGCCTCCTGGACGCATAAAGCGACAGGGGCTTTGGCGGAGACCCAGTACTTC. Its protein is CATSEASWTHKATGALAETQYF.

The gene calls are TRBV29-1 and TRBJ2-3, with 12 bases lining up with TRBD2. Germline V gene lookup returns CDR1 SQVTM and CDR2 ANQGSEA. J was trimmed by 5 bases and V by 4 bases; bases with no gene match: 13. CDR3 size: 17 residues. The CDR3 DNA reads as TGCAGCGTTGGGGGAAGATCGACTAGCGGGAGAGGAGATACGCAGTATTTT. The encoded protein is CSVGGRSTSGRGDTQYF.